This T cell receptor (beta chain) is drawn from a study of blood T cell repertoires in COVID-19. Whole-study context: In each case, the material was cDNA or gDNA derived from T cells, B-cell-depleted T cells, or PBMCs.

CDR3 length: 13 residues. Germline lookup yields CDR1 SGHKS and CDR2 YYEKEE (reference sequence). V was shortened by 5 bases and J by 5 bases, with 13 bases between the two germline ends. To note about this clone: This specimen includes other DNA sequences encoding the same CDR3.

Using immunoSEQ multiplex PCR, the repertoire was profiled, and TCRdb retains in-frame clones only, with some absent. The sample contains roughly 250,000 clones, about 86% of which appear only once. Source material: peripheral blood. The V and J genes are TRBV5-5 and TRBJ1-1, with D possibly matching TRBD1 (6 bases). This TCR came from a woman aged 55-75 years with active or convalescent COVID-19. The CDR3 here is CASSLQGNTEAFF. CDR3 nucleotides: TGTGCCAGCAGTCTCCAGGGGAATACTGAAGCTTTCTTT.